This passage covers 4 T cell receptor beta chains from one sample sequenced in a study of T cell repertoires in cytomegalovirus infection. No antigen is known for these receptors. TCRdb called the reads again in MiXCR, with one record for every CDR3 protein. The sample lists about 69,000 distinct CDR3 sequences, about 27% occurring once. The input for sequencing was CD8+ T cells from cultured PBMCs, taken from culture after CMV antigen stimulation. These receptors were collected from a human donor in good health (CMV status not recorded). Some clones in this sample may be carry-over from other donors' samples.

By its share, this clonotype is medium-sized (0.01 to 0.1%). V is TRBV11-2 and J is TRBJ1-5, with TRBD1 as a possible D gene (5 bases). Germline-derived CDR1 and CDR2 are SGHAT and FQNNGV. The V and J ends lost 2 bases and 0 bases respectively, with 8 bases between them. The CDR3 has 15 amino acids. The CDR3: CASSLTGHSNQPQHF. Here the CDR3 DNA reads TGTGCCAGCAGCTTAACAGGCCATAGCAATCAGCCCCAGCATTTT. Filled out from reference TRBV11-2 and TRBJ1-5, the complete variable domain reads EAGVAQSPRYKIIEKRQSVAFWCNPISGHATLYWYQQILGQGPKLLIQFQNNGVVDDSQLPKDRFSAERLKGVDSTLKIQPAKLEDSAVYLCASSLTGHSNQPQHFGDGTRLSIL.

About this clonotype: This could be a read error, since a much larger clone is one nucleotide away. The chain recombines TRBV7-9 with TRBJ1-1, with D unresolved. CDR1 and CDR2 (germline): SEHNR, FQNEAQ (reference sequence). The CDR3 contains 13 residues. CDR3 DNA: TGTGTCAGCAGCCTTAGTAGGAACACTGAAGCTTTCTTT. This codes for CVSSLSRNTEAFF.

The V call is TRBV6-1, the J call TRBJ2-3; D remains ambiguous. V was cut by 6 bases and J by 6 bases, with 13 bases left in between. The germline V gene encodes CDR1 MNHNS and CDR2 SASEGT. The CDR3 has 13 residues. The CDR3 loop reads CASRIRSLDTQYF. The CDR3 DNA is TGTGCCAGCAGGATCCGTAGTCTGGATACGCAGTATTTT.

This clonotype occurred a few times. The chain combines TRBV5-6 with TRBJ1-4; TRBD1 is a possible D gene (5 bases). The germline CDR1 and CDR2 sequences are SGHDT and YYEEEE. V dropped 3 bases and J dropped 8 bases, with 23 bases sitting between them. The CDR3 extends over 17 amino acids. The DNA of the CDR3 is TGTGCCAGCAGCTACTACTTCCGGGACCCCTTAGGGGAAAAACTGTTTTTT. Translation: CASSYYFRDPLGEKLFF.